The 21 T cell receptor beta chains listed next were all sequenced from one sample in a study of cytomegalovirus exposure and HLA in healthy donors. The PCR contained 60 Vbeta and 13 Jbeta primers. The assay was immunoSEQ multiplex PCR, and TCRdb's table has in-frame clones only and misses some. The sample's table shows roughly 120,000 clones. The sequenced material came from PBMCs. These TCRs come from a man in his forties in good health and CMV-seropositive.

V usage is TRBV29-1 and J usage is TRBJ2-1; 8 bases map to TRBD2. Germline V lookup: CDR1 SQVTM, CDR2 ANQGSEA. The length of the CDR3 is 14 residues. Germline trimming cut 4 bases from V and 7 bases from J; bases unmatched to any gene: 9. The CDR3 nucleotides are TGCAGCGTTGGGGCTAGCGGGTGGGGGAATGAGCAGTTCTTC. The encoded protein is CSVGASGWGNEQFF.

This sequence joins TRBV2 and TRBJ1-5; tentatively, D is TRBD1 (5 bases). The germline gives CDR1 SNHLY, CDR2 FYNNEI. The V and J ends lost 6 bases and 4 bases respectively, with 7 bases between them. The CDR3 contains 12 residues. CDR3 DNA: TGTGCCAGCAGCGACAGAAATCAGCCCCAGCATTTT. Amino acids: CASSDRNQPQHF.

The V and J genes are TRBV15 and TRBJ2-7; 7 bases align to TRBD2. Germline values: CDR1 LNHNV, CDR2 YYDKDF (reference sequence). Trimming took 5 bases from V and 2 from J; bases not matched to a gene: 9. This CDR3 contains 15 residues. The CDR3 spells CATSSSRDYTYEQYF. The CDR3 DNA reads TGTGCCACCAGCTCTTCCCGGGACTACACCTACGAGCAGTACTTC.

The chain employs TRBV7-3 and TRBJ2-7, with 8 bases fitting TRBD2. Germline assignment: CDR1 SGHTA and CDR2 FQGTGA. There are 15 residues in the CDR3. The trim removed 5 bases at V and 1 base at J, leaving 7 bases unmatched. CDR3 region: CASSPGGIQSYEQYF. For the CDR3, the DNA is TGTGCCAGCAGCCCGGGGGGGATCCAGTCCTACGAGCAGTACTTC.

The CDR3 DNA reads TGTGCCACCAGCGGCACTGGGGGGGAGAGAGAAAAACTGTTTTTT. The encoded protein is CATSGTGGEREKLFF. The genes are TRBV15 and TRBJ1-4, with D possibly being TRBD1 (5 bases). V was shortened by 5 bases and J by 8 bases, with 18 bases between the two germline ends. CDR3 length equals 15 residues. Germline V gene data show CDR1 as LNHNV and CDR2 as YYDKDF (reference sequence). Using reference TRBV15 and TRBJ1-4 for the parts outside the CDR3, the full variable domain is DAMVIQNPRYQVTQFGKPVTLSCSQTLNHNVMYWYQQKSSQAPKLLFHYYDKDFNNEADTPDNFQSRRPNTSFCFLDIRSPGLGDTAMYLCATSGTGGEREKLFFGSGTQLSVL.

This rearrangement joins TRBV9 to TRBJ2-1, with D uncertain. Deletions cut 3 bases from V and 4 bases from J, with 8 bases between. CDR3 length equals 13 residues. Germline V gene lookup returns CDR1 SGDLS and CDR2 YYNGEE. CDR3 nucleotides: TGTGCCAGCAGCGCAACAGCTTACAATGAGCAGTTCTTC. It translates to CASSATAYNEQFF.

This chain joins TRBV15 and TRBJ2-5; 9 bases match TRBD2. With 0 bases clipped from V and 5 bases from J, the junction kept 25 bases outside the gene matches. The CDR3 loop spans 22 amino acids. Per germline, CDR1 LNHNV and CDR2 YYDKDF (reference sequence). The CDR3 DNA reads as TGTGCCACCAGCAGAGATAGGTCGACCGGGGTGGGTGGTAGCGGGAGTGGGGAGACCCAGTACTTC. As protein: CATSRDRSTGVGGSGSGETQYF. Full variable domain (rest looked up from reference TRBV15 and TRBJ2-5): DAMVIQNPRYQVTQFGKPVTLSCSQTLNHNVMYWYQQKSSQAPKLLFHYYDKDFNNEADTPDNFQSRRPNTSFCFLDIRSPGLGDTAMYLCATSRDRSTGVGGSGSGETQYFGPGTRLLVL.

The chain recombines TRBV18 with TRBJ1-2, with D maybe TRBD1 (6 bases). CDR1 is KGHSH, CDR2 LQKENI, per germline. V was trimmed by 6 bases and J by 4 bases, leaving 12 bases between them. The CDR3 spans 13 residues. Here the CDR3 reads CASSAGEGYGYTF. The CDR3 DNA is TGTGCCAGCTCGGCAGGGGAAGGCTATGGCTACACCTTC. The full variable domain, with the rest looked up from reference TRBV18 and TRBJ1-2, is NAGVMQNPRHLVRRRGQEARLRCSPMKGHSHVYWYRQLPEEGLKFMVYLQKENIIDESGMPKERFSAEFPKEGPSILRIQQVVRGDSAAYFCASSAGEGYGYTFGSGTRLTVV.

This chain connects TRBV28 to TRBJ1-2, with a possible D match to TRBD1 (6 bases). This CDR3 region has 16 residues. Trimming removed 7 bases from V and 1 base from J, with 19 bases in between. CDR1 MDHEN and CDR2 SYDVKM come from the germline V gene. For the CDR3, the DNA is TGTGCCAGCATCCGAAGACCAGGGGCCTATAACTATGGCTACACCTTC. Amino acid sequence: CASIRRPGAYNYGYTF.

The chain links TRBV6-5 to TRBJ1-1, with a weak D call TRBD1 (6 bases). The CDR3 length is 12 residues. V was clipped by 9 bases and J by 11 bases, with 19 bases between them. Germline CDR1 and CDR2: MNHEY and SVGAGI. The CDR3 region is CASRTVDNGAFF. The CDR3 DNA is TGTGCCAGTAGGACAGTGGATAATGGGGCTTTCTTT.

This chain connects TRBV6-1 to TRBJ2-3; 7 bases match TRBD2. The CDR3 is made up of 16 amino acids. Germline loops: CDR1 MNHNS, CDR2 SASEGT. The trim removed 4 bases at V and 6 bases at J, leaving 13 bases unmatched. This CDR3 reads CASSAGTLPGGDTQYF. CDR3 nucleotides: TGTGCCAGCAGTGCAGGCACCCTCCCCGGGGGGGATACGCAGTATTTT.

This rearrangement joins TRBV20-1 to TRBJ1-1; D not certain. Germline V gives CDR1 DFQATT, CDR2 SNEGSKA (reference sequence). The CDR3 sequence is 11 residues long. The CDR3 protein is CSPSWETEAFF. The CDR3, as DNA: TGCAGCCCCAGTTGGGAGACTGAAGCTTTCTTT.

The V gene is TRBV5-6, the J gene TRBJ1-1; D is unresolved. CDR1 and CDR2 from the germline V gene are SGHDT and YYEEEE. This CDR3 has 14 amino acids. Trimming removed 5 bases at V and 10 bases at J, with 21 bases between. CDR3 residues: CASRFGSERGRAFF. The CDR3 coding sequence is TGTGCCAGCAGATTTGGGAGTGAGCGTGGGAGAGCTTTCTTT. The whole variable domain, filled in from reference TRBV5-6 and TRBJ1-1, reads DAGVTQSPTHLIKTRGQQVTLRCSPKSGHDTVSWYQQALGQGPQFIFQYYEEEERQRGNFPDRFSGHQFPNYSSELNVNALLLGDSALYLCASRFGSERGRAFFGQGTRLTVV.

This chain joins TRBV5-1 and TRBJ2-1; D perhaps matches TRBD2 (6 bases). In germline, CDR1 is SGHRS, CDR2 YFSETQ. The CDR3 has 16 residues. V was shortened by 0 bases and J by 3 bases, with 13 bases between the two germline ends. CDR3 sequence: CASSLVVQGGYNEQFF. The CDR3 coding sequence is TGCGCCAGCAGCTTGGTTGTGCAGGGAGGCTACAATGAGCAGTTCTTC.

J is TRBJ2-2 and V is TRBV9; TRBD1 is a possible D gene (6 bases). Germline V CDR1 and CDR2: SGDLS, YYNGEE. Deletions cut 7 bases from V and 0 bases from J, with 10 bases between. CDR3 size: 14 residues. Written as DNA, the CDR3 is TGTGCCAGCCGGGACATAACGAACACCGGGGAGCTGTTTTTT. Translated, it gives CASRDITNTGELFF.

The rearrangement joins TRBV20-1 to TRBJ1-1; possible D gene TRBD1, 5 bases. The V gene lost 5 bases and the J gene lost 2 bases, with 6 bases spanning the gap. The CDR3 runs to 11 residues. CDR1 is DFQATT, CDR2 SNEGSKA, per germline (reference sequence). This CDR3 is CSADRNTEAFF. CDR3 bases: TGCAGTGCTGACAGAAACACTGAAGCTTTCTTT.

J is TRBJ2-3 and V is TRBV28, with 13 nucleotides matching TRBD2. V gave up 4 bases and J gave up 3 bases; unmatched junction bases: 13. The CDR3 totals 19 residues. CDR1 MDHEN and CDR2 SYDVKM come from the germline V gene. CDR3 amino acids: CASSSGLAGVGYWTDTQYF. The DNA of the CDR3 is TGTGCCAGCAGTTCCGGACTAGCGGGAGTAGGGTATTGGACAGATACGCAGTATTTT.

The chain links TRBV7-2 to TRBJ1-4, with 7 bases aligning to TRBD1. The V and J ends lost 1 base and 14 bases, in that order; junction bases with no gene match: 19. Germline CDR1 reads SGHTA; CDR2 reads FQGNSA. The CDR3 spans 17 residues. CDR3 in amino acids: CASSLGGTADLTVRLFF. DNA for the CDR3: TGTGCCAGCAGCTTAGGGGGGACAGCCGATCTCACCGTAAGGCTGTTTTTT.

The V and J genes are TRBV7-9 and TRBJ1-4; D gene unclear. The germline V gene has CDR1 SEHNR and CDR2 FQNEAQ (reference sequence). CDR3 length: 13 amino acids. Trimming stripped 7 bases from V and 8 bases from J, with 14 bases between. CDR3 region: CASNQIGGEKLFF. The CDR3 region has the DNA TGTGCCAGCAACCAAATAGGAGGGGAAAAACTGTTTTTT.

The chain joins TRBV5-6 to TRBJ2-5; 8 nucleotides line up with TRBD2. The CDR3 length is 15 residues. With V trimmed by 2 bases and J by 4 bases, 7 bases remained unmatched. Germline CDR1 SGHDT, CDR2 YYEEEE. CDR3 loop: CASSFEREQGETQYF. CDR3 in DNA: TGTGCCAGCAGCTTCGAGCGGGAGCAGGGAGAGACCCAGTACTTC. The entire variable domain, with the rest obtained from reference TRBV5-6 and TRBJ2-5, is as follows: DAGVTQSPTHLIKTRGQQVTLRCSPKSGHDTVSWYQQALGQGPQFIFQYYEEEERQRGNFPDRFSGHQFPNYSSELNVNALLLGDSALYLCASSFEREQGETQYFGPGTRLLVL.

The gene calls are TRBV5-1 and TRBJ2-7, with 8 nucleotides matching TRBD2. The CDR3 contains 14 residues. Per germline, CDR1 SGHRS and CDR2 YFSETQ. J gave up 5 bases and V 4 bases, and 8 bases lay outside the gene matches. In DNA, the CDR3 is TGCGCCAGCAGCGTATACGGGACTAGAAACGAGCAGTACTTC. Translating it yields CASSVYGTRNEQYF.